This TCR beta chain comes out of a study of human CD8 memory T cell subsets. Study outcomes and limitations: In stem-like memory T cells, Chao1 estimates suggested more diversity than in precursor exhausted T cells.

UMI-labeled 5' RACE was used to make TCR beta libraries. TCRdb reanalyzed the 5' RACE reads, giving one entry per CDR3 protein sequence and no DNA. Recorded for this sample: about 12,000 distinct CDR3 sequences. A remark on this clonotype: Its target is unknown.

PBMC in the sample derive from buffy coats of healthy donors. Total CD8+ T cells underwent enrichment via negative magnetic separation. Germline V gives CDR1 SGHRS, CDR2 YFSETQ. This CDR3 has 11 residues. This receptor was identified in a human donor in good health. The rearrangement uses TRBV5-1 and TRBJ2-7; TCRdb's D call of TRBD1 is untestable without DNA. The sample taken for sequencing was CD8+ T cells from PBMCs. The CDR3 is CASSLTGEQYF.